The table lists the clone carrying this T cell receptor (beta chain) with a few counts. Its antigen is still unknown. The data belong to a study of PD-1 blockade in classical Hodgkin lymphoma. The CDR3 is made up of 13 amino acids. V lost 1 base and J 8 bases, leaving 11 bases between the germline ends. Germline V CDR1 and CDR2: SGHTA, FQGNSA. Study-level results: A significant rise in TCR diversity by C4D1 was seen for CD4+ but not CD8+ cells.

Sequenced by immunoSEQ multiplex PCR; TCRdb stores in-frame clones only, minus some. This sample yields 100,000 or so clones, of which 85% to 90% are seen a single time; under 8% belongs to the top ten. All trial patients relapsed after autologous stem cell transplantation. The clonotype originates from a human donor with classical Hodgkin lymphoma. The chain employs TRBV7-2 and TRBJ1-2; possible D gene TRBD1, 5 bases. Material: peripheral blood mononuclear cells (PBMCs), obtained before the second cycle of nivolumab. The CDR3 coding sequence is TGTGCCAGCAGCTTAGTTGCCAGGGAGGGCTACACCTTC. It encodes CASSLVAREGYTF. The full variable domain, its missing parts supplied by reference TRBV7-2 and TRBJ1-2, is GAGVSQSPSNKVTEKGKDVELRCDPISGHTALYWYRQSLGQGLEFLIYFQGNSAPDKSGLPSDRFSAERTGGSVSTLTIQRTQQEDSAVYLCASSLVAREGYTFGSGTRLTVV.